The entry below describes one TCR beta chain. As yet, its antigen is unknown. The ends lost 2 bases at V and 5 bases at J; junction bases unmatched: 4. Germline values: CDR1 MDHEN, CDR2 SYDVKM. CDR3 size: 15 residues. TCRdb processed the RT-PCR reads anew with MiXCR; each CDR3 protein has one entry. Among approximately 290,000 distinct CDR3 sequences listed, 22% were seen once. The entry originates in a study of response to subunit inactivated influenza vaccine. Study-wide findings and caveats: Seasonal influenza vaccination, on each occasion, was suggested by the authors to recruit few new T cells.

This chain links TRBV28 with TRBJ1-2; TRBD1 matches 11 bases. The clonotype comes from a man between 50 and 70 years old who received an inactivated influenza vaccine. The specimen was PBMCs from blood, collected 21 months after vaccination. Here the CDR3 reads CASSLRTGGFYGYTF. DNA of the CDR3: TGTGCCAGCAGTTTAAGGACAGGGGGCTTTTATGGCTACACCTTC.